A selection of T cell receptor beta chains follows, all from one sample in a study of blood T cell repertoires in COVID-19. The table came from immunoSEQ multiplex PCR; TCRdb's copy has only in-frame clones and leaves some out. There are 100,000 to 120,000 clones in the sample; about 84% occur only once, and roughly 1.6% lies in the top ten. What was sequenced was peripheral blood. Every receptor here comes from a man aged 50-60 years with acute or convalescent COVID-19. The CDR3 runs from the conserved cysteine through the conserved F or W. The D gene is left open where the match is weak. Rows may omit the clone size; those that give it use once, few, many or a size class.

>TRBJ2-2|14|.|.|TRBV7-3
TGTGCCAGCAGCATAAACATAAACACCGGGGAGCTGTTTTTT
CASSININTGELFF
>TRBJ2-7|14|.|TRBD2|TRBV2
TGTGCCAGCAGTGGGACTAGCGGCCTCCACGAGCAGTACTTC
CASSGTSGLHEQYF
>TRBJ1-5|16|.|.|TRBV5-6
TGTGCCAGCAGCCTAGAGGCGGGGGCAGGCAATCAGCCCCAGCATTTT
CASSLEAGAGNQPQHF
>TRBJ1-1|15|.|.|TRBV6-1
TGTGCCAGCAGTGAAGCGCTTAGTCAGAACACTGAAGCTTTCTTT
CASSEALSQNTEAFF
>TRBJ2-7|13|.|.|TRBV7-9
TGTGCCAGCAGCTTAGGCGTGGGGACAGAGCAGTACTTC
CASSLGVGTEQYF
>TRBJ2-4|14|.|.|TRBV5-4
TGTGCCAGCAGCTTGCCAGGGTCCAAAAACATTCAGTACTTC
CASSLPGSKNIQYF
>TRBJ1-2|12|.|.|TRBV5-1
TGCGCCAGCAGCTTGGGTGATGGCGGCTACACCTTC
CASSLGDGGYTF
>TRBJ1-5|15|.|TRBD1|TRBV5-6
TGTGCCAGCATCCTGACAGGGCGAAGCAATCAGCCCCAGCATTTT
CASILTGRSNQPQHF
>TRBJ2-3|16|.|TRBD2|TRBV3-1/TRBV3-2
TGTGCCAGCAGCCCCTACAGCGGGGGGGCCACAGATACGCAGTATTTT
CASSPYSGGATDTQYF
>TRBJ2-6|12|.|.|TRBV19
TGTGCCACCCTATCTGGGGCCAACGTCCTGACTTTC
CATLSGANVLTF
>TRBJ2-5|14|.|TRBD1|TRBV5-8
TGTGCCAGCAGCCCCCGGGACAGGGGAGAGACCCAGTACTTC
CASSPRDRGETQYF
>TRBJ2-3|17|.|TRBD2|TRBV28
TGTGCCAGCAGGCCATTGGGCCTAGCGGGGGACCAGGGAACGCAGTATTTT
CASRPLGLAGDQGTQYF
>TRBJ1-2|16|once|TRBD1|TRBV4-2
TGTGCCAGCAGCCAAGATCTCGACAGGGTCGACTATGGCTACACCTTC
CASSQDLDRVDYGYTF
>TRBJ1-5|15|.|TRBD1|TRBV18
TGTGCCAGCTCACCCGACAGGGGTGGCAATCAGCCCCAGCATTTT
CASSPDRGGNQPQHF
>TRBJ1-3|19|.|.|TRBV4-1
TGCGCCAGCAGCCAACCACTTCGGACAGTCTCCGGCTCTGGAAACACCATATATTTT
CASSQPLRTVSGSGNTIYF
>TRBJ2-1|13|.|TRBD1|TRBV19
TGTGCCAGTAGCCCGACAGGGGACAATGAGCAGTTCTTC
CASSPTGDNEQFF
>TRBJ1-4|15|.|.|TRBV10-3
TGTGCCATCAGTGGAGGGTCTGCAACTAATGAAAAACTGTTTTTT
CAISGGSATNEKLFF
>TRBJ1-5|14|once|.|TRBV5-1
TGCGCCAGCAGCTTTGACAGCGCTTCAGGAACCCAGCATTTT
CASSFDSASGTQHF
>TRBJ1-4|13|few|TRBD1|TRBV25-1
TGTGCCAGCAGTAAGGGGGCACGGGAAAAACTGTTTTTT
CASSKGAREKLFF
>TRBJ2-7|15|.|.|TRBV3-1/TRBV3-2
TGTGCCAGCAGCCCTAATTGGGACACCAAGGGGGAGCAGTACTTC
CASSPNWDTKGEQYF
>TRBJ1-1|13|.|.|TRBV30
TGTGCCTGGAGAGTAAAGGGAGGCACTGAAGCTTTCTTT
CAWRVKGGTEAFF
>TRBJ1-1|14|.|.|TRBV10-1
TGCGCCAGCAGTGCTAACCGGGGGAACACTGAAGCTTTCTTT
CASSANRGNTEAFF
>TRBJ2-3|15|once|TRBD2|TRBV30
TGTGCCTGGAGTTCGGGACTAGCGGGGACAGATACGCAGTATTTT
CAWSSGLAGTDTQYF
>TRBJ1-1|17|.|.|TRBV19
TGTGCCAGTAGTATAGATCAAGGACGGACAATGAACACTGAAGCTTTCTTT
CASSIDQGRTMNTEAFF
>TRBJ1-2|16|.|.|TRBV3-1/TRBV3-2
TGTGCCAGCAGCCAAGATAGCGGTCCAGGGATAAGCGGCTACACCTTC
CASSQDSGPGISGYTF
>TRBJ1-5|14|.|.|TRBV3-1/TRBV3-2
TGTGCCAGCAGCTTAAGGAGCAGCAATCAGCCCCAGCATTTT
CASSLRSSNQPQHF
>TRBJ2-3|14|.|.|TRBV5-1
TGCGCCAGCAGCCCCTCCCCCCCGGCAGATACGCAGTATTTT
CASSPSPPADTQYF
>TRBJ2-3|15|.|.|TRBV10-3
TGTGCCATCAGTGAAGGTGCGGGTACGGCAGATACGCAGTATTTT
CAISEGAGTADTQYF
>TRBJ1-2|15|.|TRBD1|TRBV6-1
TGTGCCAGCAGTGAAGGAGGGACAGGGAAAGCTGGCTACACCTTC
CASSEGGTGKAGYTF
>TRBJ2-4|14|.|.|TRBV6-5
TGTGCCAGCAGTTCATCGGGGTCGGGAAACATTCAGTACTTC
CASSSSGSGNIQYF
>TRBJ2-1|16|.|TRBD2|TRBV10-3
TGTGCCATCAGTGAGGAACTAGCGGGGGGGCAAAGTGAGCAGTTCTTC
CAISEELAGGQSEQFF
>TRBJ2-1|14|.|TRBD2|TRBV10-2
TGCGCCAGCGGCCCCGGGGGGGGTTACAATGAGCAGTTCTTC
CASGPGGGYNEQFF
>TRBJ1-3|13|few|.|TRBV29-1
TGCAGCGTTGAGGGAGGAGCTGGAAACACCATATATTTT
CSVEGGAGNTIYF
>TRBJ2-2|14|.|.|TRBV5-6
TGTGCCAGCAGCTCAACAGGGAATACCGGGGAGCTGTTTTTT
CASSSTGNTGELFF
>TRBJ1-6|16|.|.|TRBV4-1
TGCGCCAGCAGCCAAGGGCAGGTCTCCTATAATTCACCCCTCCACTTT
CASSQGQVSYNSPLHF
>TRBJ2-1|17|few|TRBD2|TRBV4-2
TGTGCCAGCAGCCAAGAATGGGGCGGGGGGCCCTACAATGAGCAGTTCTTC
CASSQEWGGGPYNEQFF
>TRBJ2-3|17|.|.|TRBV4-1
TGCGCCAGCAGCCAAGAGTCAAGCGATCCAAGCACAGATACGCAGTATTTT
CASSQESSDPSTDTQYF
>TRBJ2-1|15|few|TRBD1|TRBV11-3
TGTGCCAGCAGCTTAGACAGGGGGTTTAGCAATGAGCAGTTCTTC
CASSLDRGFSNEQFF
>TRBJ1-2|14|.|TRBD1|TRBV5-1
TGCGCCAGCAGCTTGGGACAGGGGGCTGGTGGCTACACCTTC
CASSLGQGAGGYTF
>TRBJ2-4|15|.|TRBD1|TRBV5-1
TGCGCCAGCAGCTTGCTTGACAGGGGGAAAAACATTCAGTACTTC
CASSLLDRGKNIQYF
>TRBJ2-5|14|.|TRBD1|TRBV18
TGTGCCAGCTCAACGGAAAACAGGGGTGAGACCCAGTACTTC
CASSTENRGETQYF
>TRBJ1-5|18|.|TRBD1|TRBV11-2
TGTGCCAGCAGCTTAGGGAGATCCGGGACAGGGGGAGATCAGCCCCAGCATTTT
CASSLGRSGTGGDQPQHF
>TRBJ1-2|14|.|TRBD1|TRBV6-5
TGTGCCAGCAGTCCAAAAGGACAGGGCGGTGGCTACACCTTC
CASSPKGQGGGYTF
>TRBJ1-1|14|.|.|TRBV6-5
TGTGCCAGCAGACGTACAGCTATGAACACTGAAGCTTTCTTT
CASRRTAMNTEAFF
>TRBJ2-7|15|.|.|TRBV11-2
TGTGCCAGCAGCTTAGATTCAGGCGACCCCTACGAGCAGTACTTC
CASSLDSGDPYEQYF
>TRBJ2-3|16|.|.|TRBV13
TGTGCCAGCATCACGGCGGGGGCCTATAGCACAGATACGCAGTATTTT
CASITAGAYSTDTQYF
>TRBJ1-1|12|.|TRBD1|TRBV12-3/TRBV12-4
TGTGCCAGCACGCGGACAGGCACTGAAGCTTTCTTT
CASTRTGTEAFF
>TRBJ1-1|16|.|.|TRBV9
TGTGCCAGCAGCCCGGAGGGGACCTCACCGGGGACTGAAGCTTTCTTT
CASSPEGTSPGTEAFF
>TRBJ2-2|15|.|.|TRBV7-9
TGTGCCAGCAGCCCGGACACGGACCACACCGGGGAGCTGTTTTTT
CASSPDTDHTGELFF
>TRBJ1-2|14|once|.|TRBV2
TGTGCCTCGAGCCCGGGGGGGGAAAACTATGGCTACACCTTC
CASSPGGENYGYTF